The 32 T cell receptor beta chains given below trace back to one sample, sequenced in a study of cytomegalovirus exposure and HLA in healthy donors. The PCR contained 60 Vbeta and 13 Jbeta primers. Sequencing was performed with immunoSEQ multiplex PCR; in TCRdb, only in-frame clones are kept and a portion is missing. This sample's table reports about 84,000 clones. Sequencing used PBMCs. The receptors here all came from a man aged 50 or older in good health and CMV-seronegative.

J is TRBJ1-4 and V is TRBV9; weak D call: TRBD1 (5 bases). This CDR3 has 16 amino acids. V lost 6 bases and J lost 0, with 15 bases in between. CDR1 is SGDLS and CDR2 is YYNGEE in the germline V gene. The CDR3 region has the DNA TGTGCCAGCAACTCTCCGGGGGAAGCAACTAATGAAAAACTGTTTTTT. Residues: CASNSPGEATNEKLFF.

The chain recombines TRBV7-8 with TRBJ1-1, with D possibly matching TRBD1 (6 bases). The CDR3 loop spans 13 amino acids. The ends were cut back, 6 bases at V and 5 bases at J, with 13 bases in the middle. Germline-derived CDR1 and CDR2 are SGHVS and FQNEAQ. The CDR3 nucleotides are TGTGCCAGCAGGAGACAGGTGAGGACTGAAGCTTTCTTT. This sequence encodes CASRRQVRTEAFF.

J is TRBJ1-2 and V is TRBV18, with D tentatively TRBD1 (5 bases). CDR3 length: 18 residues. V was trimmed by 1 base and J by 0 bases, leaving 18 bases between them. Germline V CDR1 and CDR2: KGHSH, LQKENI. The CDR3 protein is CASSPLTQGSSANYGYTF. The CDR3 DNA reads TGTGCCAGCTCACCACTGACCCAGGGAAGTTCGGCTAACTATGGCTACACCTTC.

V usage is TRBV7-9 and J usage is TRBJ2-7, with a possible D match to TRBD1 (5 bases). V shed 5 bases and J shed 5 bases, with 13 bases lying between them. This CDR3 contains 13 residues. Per the germline V gene, CDR1 is SEHNR and CDR2 is FQNEAQ (reference sequence). CDR3 amino acids: CASSPPGPDEQYF. In nucleotides, the CDR3 is TGTGCCAGCAGCCCTCCAGGGCCAGACGAGCAGTACTTC.

The chain recombines TRBV28 with TRBJ2-7, with D hard to call. CDR1 is MDHEN, CDR2 SYDVKM, per germline. V was pared by 3 bases and J by 2 bases, with 14 bases between. The CDR3 extends over 15 amino acids. The CDR3 bases are TGTGCCAGCAGTTTCCTAGGCAGCAAAGCCTACGAGCAGTACTTC. It specifies CASSFLGSKAYEQYF.

The rearrangement links TRBV28 to TRBJ1-5; 7 nucleotides match TRBD1. Looked up from germline, CDR1 is MDHEN and CDR2 is SYDVKM. J was trimmed by 7 bases and V by 7 bases; bases with no gene match: 10. The CDR3 has 14 amino acids. The CDR3: CASTNYRTGQPQHF. The CDR3 DNA reads as TGTGCCAGCACTAACTATCGGACAGGCCAGCCCCAGCATTTT.

The chain uses TRBV29-1 and TRBJ2-5; 7 bases map to TRBD1. The CDR3 extends over 13 amino acids. Germline loops: CDR1 SQVTM, CDR2 ANQGSEA. The ends lost 7 bases at V and 3 bases at J; junction bases unmatched: 8. The CDR3 DNA reads as TGCAGCGCGAGAAGAGGGACAGAAGAGACCCAGTACTTC. The encoded protein is CSARRGTEETQYF.

The chain couples TRBV6-1 to TRBJ2-7; tentative D call: TRBD2 (6 bases). This CDR3 spans 13 amino acids. Trimming stripped 7 bases from V and 2 bases from J, with 12 bases between. Germline V gene data show CDR1 as MNHNS and CDR2 as SASEGT. The CDR3 DNA reads TGTGCCAGCAAATCGGGACTGGCCTACGAGCAGTACTTC. It specifies CASKSGLAYEQYF.

The chain employs TRBV29-1 and TRBJ1-1, with D possibly being TRBD1 (5 bases). This CDR3 contains 14 residues. Germline V lookup: CDR1 SQVTM, CDR2 ANQGSEA. V lost 2 bases and J lost 8, with 18 bases in between. The CDR3 region has the DNA TGCAGCGTTGAAAAGGGGAACGGGCAGACAGAAGCTTTCTTT. Encoded protein: CSVEKGNGQTEAFF.

The chain recombines TRBV2 with TRBJ1-5; 8 bases align to TRBD1. The CDR3 sequence is 15 residues long. The junction had 7 bases not matched to a gene; V was cut back by 6 bases and J by 3 bases. Germline V lookup: CDR1 SNHLY, CDR2 FYNNEI. The DNA of the CDR3 is TGTGCCAGCAGACCCGGGACAGGATTCAATCAGCCCCAGCATTTT. Protein product: CASRPGTGFNQPQHF.

The gene calls are TRBV7-9 and TRBJ2-1, with 11 bases matching TRBD2. The CDR3 contains 16 residues. Germline loops: CDR1 SEHNR, CDR2 FQNEAQ (reference sequence). The J segment lost 8 bases and the V segment lost 3 bases, leaving 9 bases of the junction unmatched. Here the CDR3 reads CASSFGDSGGADEQFF. CDR3 coding DNA: TGTGCCAGCAGCTTCGGTGATAGCGGGGGGGCCGATGAGCAGTTCTTC.

The rearrangement links TRBV6-5 to TRBJ1-2, with TRBD1 matching over 10 bases. Germline CDR1 reads MNHEY; CDR2 reads SVGAGI. The ends lost 6 bases at V and 6 bases at J; junction bases unmatched: 7. The CDR3 has 14 residues. As DNA, the CDR3 is TGTGCCAGCAGATCCGACAGGGGGCTTCATGGCTACACCTTC. Its protein product is CASRSDRGLHGYTF.

The rearrangement uses TRBV27 and TRBJ1-1; maybe TRBD1 (6 bases). The germline gives CDR1 MNHEY, CDR2 SMNVEV (reference sequence). The length of the CDR3 is 14 residues. V was pared by 0 bases and J by 7 bases, with 12 bases between. CDR3 nucleotides: TGTGCCAGCAGTTTATCGCAAGGGGGTTTTGAAGCTTTCTTT. Its protein product is CASSLSQGGFEAFF.

The genes are TRBV9 and TRBJ2-5; no definite D call. The V end was cut by 0 bases, the J end by 5 bases, with 14 bases between. The germline CDR1 and CDR2 sequences are SGDLS and YYNGEE. The CDR3 has 15 amino acids. This CDR3 is CASSVATVMSETQYF. The CDR3 DNA reads as TGTGCCAGCAGCGTAGCTACGGTGATGTCGGAGACCCAGTACTTC. The full variable domain, completed using reference TRBV9 and TRBJ2-5, is DSGVTQTPKHLITATGQRVTLRCSPRSGDLSVYWYQQSLDQGLQFLIQYYNGEERAKGNILERFSAQQFPDLHSELNLSSLELGDSALYFCASSVATVMSETQYFGPGTRLLVL.

This chain links TRBV18 with TRBJ2-7; tentatively, D is TRBD2 (5 bases). Germline loops: CDR1 KGHSH, CDR2 LQKENI. V was clipped by 4 bases and J by 1 base, with 17 bases between them. This CDR3 is built from 16 residues. The CDR3 region is CASSQAARATSYEQYF. CDR3 bases: TGTGCCAGCTCACAAGCGGCGCGGGCCACTTCCTACGAGCAGTACTTC.

J is TRBJ2-6 and V is TRBV27; D is unresolved. Germline CDR1 is MNHEY and CDR2 is SMNVEV (reference sequence). The CDR3 contains 13 residues. V was pared by 9 bases and J by 0 bases, with 6 bases between. The CDR3 loop reads CASTASGANVLTF. The CDR3 DNA reads TGTGCCAGTACAGCCTCTGGGGCCAACGTCCTGACTTTC.

The chain joins TRBV18 to TRBJ1-6; the match to TRBD1 covers 10 bases. The CDR3 length is 16 residues. CDR1 is KGHSH and CDR2 is LQKENI in the germline V gene. Trimming took 3 bases from V and 10 from J; bases not matched to a gene: 9. CDR3 bases: TGTGCCAGCTCACCTCGGGACAGGGGCGTGGGATCACCCCTCCACTTT. Residues: CASSPRDRGVGSPLHF.

This rearrangement joins TRBV7-2 to TRBJ2-7; 10 bases match TRBD1. The trim removed 5 bases at V and 5 bases at J, leaving 9 bases unmatched. The CDR3 consists of 15 residues. The germline CDR1 and CDR2 sequences are SGHTA and FQGNSA. CDR3 in DNA: TGTGCCAGCAGCCCGCGACAGGGGGCGGGGGACGAGCAGTACTTC. Amino acid sequence: CASSPRQGAGDEQYF.

In nucleotides, the CDR3 is TGTGCCAGCAGCCCAAGACAGGGGGCTCGTTCACCCCTCCACTTT. Protein: CASSPRQGARSPLHF. The V call is TRBV5-4, the J call TRBJ1-6; 10 bases agree with TRBD1. Germline V gene data show CDR1 as SGHNT and CDR2 as YYREEE (reference sequence). V was clipped by 4 bases and J by 9 bases; unmatched bases: 7. CDR3 length equals 15 residues.

The chain links TRBV6-6 to TRBJ1-2; a weak D match, TRBD1 (6 bases). Deletions cut 5 bases from V and 4 bases from J, with 17 bases between. The length of the CDR3 is 15 residues. Germline V gene lookup returns CDR1 MNHNY and CDR2 SVGAGI (reference sequence). Here the CDR3 DNA reads TGTGCCAGCAGTCACGAGACAGGTCTCGGCTATGGCTACACCTTC. Translating it yields CASSHETGLGYGYTF.

This CDR3 reads CASSSGQANTEAFF. CDR3 nucleotides: TGTGCCAGCAGCTCCGGACAGGCGAACACTGAAGCTTTCTTT. V gene TRBV7-3 combines with J gene TRBJ1-1, with 7 bases identical to TRBD1. Germline V gives CDR1 SGHTA, CDR2 FQGTGA. Unmatched junction bases numbered 3, after V lost 4 bases and J lost 1 base. The CDR3 spans 14 residues.

On this clone itself: The junction departs from the called germline gene at one end, perhaps through a read error. This chain connects TRBV5-6 to TRBJ1-2, with TRBD1 identical over 7 bases. Per the germline V gene, CDR1 is SGHDT and CDR2 is YYEEEE. The CDR3 is made up of 15 amino acids. The CDR3 DNA reads TGTGTCAGCAGCTCCGGGACAGTGCCTAACTATGGCTACACCTTC. This encodes CVSSSGTVPNYGYTF.

The chain carries TRBV4-3 and TRBJ1-1; 7 positions match TRBD1. This CDR3 spans 13 amino acids. V lost 1 base and J lost 6; bases outside the gene matches: 2. The germline gives CDR1 LGHNA, CDR2 YSLEER. The CDR3 DNA is TGCGCCAGCAGCCAAGTCAGGGGGGCTGAAGCTTTCTTT. This translates into CASSQVRGAEAFF.

V usage is TRBV28 and J usage is TRBJ1-5; weak D call: TRBD1 (6 bases). The CDR3 has 14 amino acids. V was clipped by 8 bases and J by 3 bases, with 14 bases between them. Germline V gene sequence: CDR1 MDHEN, CDR2 SYDVKM. The CDR3 DNA sequence: TGTGCCAGCGGAAAAGGACAGTTCAATCAGCCCCAGCATTTT. This translates into CASGKGQFNQPQHF.

The V call is TRBV19, the J call TRBJ1-5; D might be TRBD1 (5 bases). CDR1 and CDR2 from the germline V gene are LNHDA and SQIVND (reference sequence). This CDR3 has 13 residues. V lost 7 bases, J lost 5 bases, and 12 bases lay in between. DNA of the CDR3: TGTGCCAGTAAGGATCGGGGGTATCAGCCCCAGCATTTT. Amino acid sequence: CASKDRGYQPQHF.

V is TRBV6-5 and J is TRBJ1-2, with D possibly matching TRBD1 (5 bases). The CDR3 is 14 amino acids. Germline V gene sequence: CDR1 MNHEY, CDR2 SVGAGI. Trimming took off 0 bases at V and 7 bases at J, with 12 bases between the two ends. The DNA of the CDR3 is TGTGCCAGCAGTTACTCGAGGCAGGGAAGTGGCTACACCTTC. Its translation: CASSYSRQGSGYTF.

The chain carries TRBV19 and TRBJ1-2; D gene uncertain. Trimming left V 1 base short and J 8 bases short, with 14 bases between. The CDR3 is 14 amino acids. CDR1 and CDR2 (germline): LNHDA, SQIVND (reference sequence). CDR3: CASSIGLELQGYTF. The CDR3 DNA follows: TGTGCCAGTAGTATAGGTTTGGAGCTTCAAGGCTACACCTTC.

The chain recombines TRBV28 with TRBJ2-5, with TRBD1 matching 9 bases. The CDR3 spans 15 residues. Germline V gives CDR1 MDHEN, CDR2 SYDVKM. The trim removed 4 bases at V and 6 bases at J, leaving 9 bases unmatched. As DNA, the CDR3 is TGTGCCAGCAGTTCGTCGGGACAGGGTGGGAAGACCCAGTACTTC. Protein product: CASSSSGQGGKTQYF. Full variable domain (outside the CDR3, taken from reference TRBV28 and TRBJ2-5): DVKVTQSSRYLVKRTGEKVFLECVQDMDHENMFWYRQDPGLGLRLIYFSYDVKMKEKGDIPEGYSVSREKKERFSLILESASTNQTSMYLCASSSSGQGGKTQYFGPGTRLLVL.

The genes are TRBV7-2 and TRBJ1-4; unclear D gene. V was pared by 4 bases and J by 0 bases, with 6 bases between. The CDR3 has 14 residues. The germline V gene has CDR1 SGHTA and CDR2 FQGNSA. The chain's CDR3 is CASSSSATNEKLFF. The CDR3 bases are TGTGCCAGCAGCTCGTCTGCAACTAATGAAAAACTGTTTTTT.

The gene calls are TRBV10-3 and TRBJ2-2; TRBD1 matches at 9 bases. The J segment lost 8 bases and the V segment lost 6 bases, leaving 7 bases of the junction unmatched. Germline-derived CDR1 and CDR2 are ENHRY and SYGVKD. The CDR3 has 14 amino acids. CDR3 DNA sequence: TGTGCCATCAGCGGACAGGGGTCAGGAGGGGAGCTGTTTTTT. Translating gives CAISGQGSGGELFF.

J is TRBJ2-7 and V is TRBV5-1, with 9 bases matching TRBD1. The J segment lost 6 bases and the V segment lost 6 bases, leaving 10 bases of the junction unmatched. Germline V gene sequence: CDR1 SGHRS, CDR2 YFSETQ. The length of the CDR3 is 14 residues. Here the CDR3 reads CASTEQGALGEQYF. The DNA of the CDR3 is TGCGCCAGCACCGAACAGGGGGCTTTGGGCGAGCAGTACTTC.

The rearrangement uses TRBV9 and TRBJ1-2; 7 bases are shared with TRBD1. Losses at the gene ends were 0 bases for V and 8 bases for J; bases not matched to a gene: 7. The CDR3 extends over 14 amino acids. CDR1 and CDR2 (germline): SGDLS, YYNGEE. CDR3: CASSVGGTEGGYTF. CDR3 DNA sequence: TGTGCCAGCAGCGTAGGGGGGACAGAAGGCGGCTACACCTTC.